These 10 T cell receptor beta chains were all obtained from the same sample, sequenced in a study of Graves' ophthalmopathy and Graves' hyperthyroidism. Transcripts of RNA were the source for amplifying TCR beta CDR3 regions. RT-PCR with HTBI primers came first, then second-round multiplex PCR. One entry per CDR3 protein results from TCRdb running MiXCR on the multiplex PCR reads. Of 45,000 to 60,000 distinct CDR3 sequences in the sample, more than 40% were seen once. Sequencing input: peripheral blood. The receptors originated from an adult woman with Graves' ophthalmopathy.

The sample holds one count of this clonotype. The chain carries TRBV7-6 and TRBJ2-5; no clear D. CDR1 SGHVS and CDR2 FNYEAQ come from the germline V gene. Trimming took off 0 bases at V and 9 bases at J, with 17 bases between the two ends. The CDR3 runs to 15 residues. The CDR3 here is CASSLAGNSNQPQYF. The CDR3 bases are TGTGCCAGCAGCTTAGCAGGAAATAGCAATCAGCCCCAGTACTTC.

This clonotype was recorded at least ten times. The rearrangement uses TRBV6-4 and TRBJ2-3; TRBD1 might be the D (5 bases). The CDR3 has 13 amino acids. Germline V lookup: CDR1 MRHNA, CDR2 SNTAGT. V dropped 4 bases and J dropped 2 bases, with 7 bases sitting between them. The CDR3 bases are TGTGCCAGCAGTGGGACAAACACAGATACGCAGTATTTT. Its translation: CASSGTNTDTQYF.

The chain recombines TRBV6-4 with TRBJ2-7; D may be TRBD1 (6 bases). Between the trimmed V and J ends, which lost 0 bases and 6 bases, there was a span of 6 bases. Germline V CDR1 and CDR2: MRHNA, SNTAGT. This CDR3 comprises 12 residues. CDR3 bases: TGTGCCAGCAGTGACTCAGGGGGCGAGCAGTACTTC. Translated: CASSDSGGEQYF.

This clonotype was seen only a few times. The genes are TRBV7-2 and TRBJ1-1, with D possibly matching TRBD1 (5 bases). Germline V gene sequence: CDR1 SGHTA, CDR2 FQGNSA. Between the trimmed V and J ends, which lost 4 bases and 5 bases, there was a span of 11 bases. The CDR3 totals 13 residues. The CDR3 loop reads CASSSSGLTEAFF. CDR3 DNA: TGTGCCAGCAGCTCCTCAGGGTTAACTGAAGCTTTCTTT.

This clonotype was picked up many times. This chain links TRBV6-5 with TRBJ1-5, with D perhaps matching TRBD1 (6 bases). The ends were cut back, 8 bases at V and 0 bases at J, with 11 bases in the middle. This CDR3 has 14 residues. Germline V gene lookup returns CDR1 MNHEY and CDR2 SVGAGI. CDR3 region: CASGGGYSNQPQHF. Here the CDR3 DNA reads TGTGCCAGCGGAGGGGGGTATAGCAATCAGCCCCAGCATTTT.

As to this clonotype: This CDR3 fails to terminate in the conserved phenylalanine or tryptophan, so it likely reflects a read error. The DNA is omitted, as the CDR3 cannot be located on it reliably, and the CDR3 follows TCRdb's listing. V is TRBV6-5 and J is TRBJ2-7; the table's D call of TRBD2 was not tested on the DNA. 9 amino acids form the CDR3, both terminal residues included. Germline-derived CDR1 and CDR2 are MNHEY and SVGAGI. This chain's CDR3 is CASSPGLAG.

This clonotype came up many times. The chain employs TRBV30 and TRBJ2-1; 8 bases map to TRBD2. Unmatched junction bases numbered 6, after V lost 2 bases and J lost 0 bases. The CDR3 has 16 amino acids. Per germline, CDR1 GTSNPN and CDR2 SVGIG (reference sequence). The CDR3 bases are TGTGCCTGGAGTATGCTAGCGGGCATCTCCTACAATGAGCAGTTCTTC. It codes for CAWSMLAGISYNEQFF.

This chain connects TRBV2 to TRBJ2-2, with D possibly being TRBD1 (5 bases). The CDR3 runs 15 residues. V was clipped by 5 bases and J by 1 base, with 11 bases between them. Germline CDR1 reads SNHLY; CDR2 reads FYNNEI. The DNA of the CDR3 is TGTGCCAGCAGTAGGGGTGGATTGAACACCGGGGAGCTGTTTTTT. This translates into CASSRGGLNTGELFF.

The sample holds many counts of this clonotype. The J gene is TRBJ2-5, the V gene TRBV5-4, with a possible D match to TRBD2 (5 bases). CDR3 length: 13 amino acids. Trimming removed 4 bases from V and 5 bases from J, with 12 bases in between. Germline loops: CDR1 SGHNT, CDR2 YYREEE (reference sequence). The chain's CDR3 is CASSPRGRETQYF. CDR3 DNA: TGTGCCAGCAGCCCCCGGGGTCGGGAGACCCAGTACTTC.

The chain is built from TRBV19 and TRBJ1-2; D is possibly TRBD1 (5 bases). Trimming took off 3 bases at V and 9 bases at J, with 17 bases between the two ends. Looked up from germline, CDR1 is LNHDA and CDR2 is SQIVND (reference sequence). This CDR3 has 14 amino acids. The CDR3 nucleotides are TGTGCCAGTAGTATCTTGGGGCAGGGTGGACGCTACACCTTC. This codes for CASSILGQGGRYTF.